This TCR beta chain comes out of a study of vaccination and CD4 T cells after COVID-19. This sample's treatment: approximately nine-day PBMC culture with coronavirus spike peptide pools or control peptides (ViraFEST assay). Gathering of the CD4+ T cells, from the unexposed donor, took place before the COVID-19 pandemic (2011-2018). The Oncomine TCR Beta short-read assay was applied to DNA of cultured CD4+ T cells. TCRdb reanalysed the PCR reads using MiXCR and keeps one entry per CDR3 protein. The table shows several thousand distinct CDR3 sequences, with about 32% occurring only once. In regard to this clonotype: The antigen is undetermined.

The length of the CDR3 is 12 residues. Germline V gene sequence: CDR1 DFQATT, CDR2 SNEGSKA (reference sequence). The clonotype comes from a human donor in good health. The sequenced sample was CD4+ T cells from blood, cultured in vitro. The chain carries TRBV20-1 and TRBJ1-2, with TRBD1 matching over 7 bases. The CDR3 bases are TGCAGGGGGGGAGGGGGCGACTATGGCTACACCTTC. Encoded protein: CRGGGGDYGYTF.